The 22 T cell receptor beta chains reported below all come from one sample, sequenced in a study of CD4 and CD8 cells across lung adenocarcinoma regions. From the PCR reads, TCRdb called clonotypes with MiXCR, one entry per CDR3 protein. The table records around 23,000 distinct CDR3 sequences, 53% of them present only once. The sequenced sample was CD8+ T cells from the center of a lung tumor. The receptors stem from a male donor with lung adenocarcinoma. The CD4 and CD8 labels of this study may be unreliable.

This clonotype was seen repeatedly, ten times or more. V is TRBV10-2 and J is TRBJ2-1, with unresolved D. CDR1 WSHSY and CDR2 SAAADI come from the germline V gene. V was shortened by 0 bases and J by 13 bases, with 16 bases between the two germline ends. The CDR3 is made up of 14 amino acids. The CDR3 DNA sequence: TGCGCCAGCAGTGAGTCCGGAGAGCAAGAGACCCAGTTCTTC. Its protein is CASSESGEQETQFF.

This clonotype was detected only a few times. The rearrangement links TRBV10-3 to TRBJ2-5; 11 bases line up with TRBD1. With 11 bases clipped from V and 3 bases from J, the junction kept 14 bases outside the gene matches. Germline V gene lookup returns CDR1 ENHRY and CDR2 SYGVKD. There are 16 residues in the CDR3. The CDR3 nucleotides read TGTGCCTCACAGGGTTTGGGACAGGGGGAAGAAGAGACCCAGTACTTC. Residues: CASQGLGQGEEETQYF.

The rearrangement joins TRBV6-1 to TRBJ2-3; D is uncertain. V was pared by 1 base and J by 0 bases, with 8 bases between. Germline values: CDR1 MNHNS, CDR2 SASEGT. This CDR3 has 15 residues. The CDR3 nucleotides are TGTGCCAGCAGTGAAGACGGAACTAGCACAGATACGCAGTATTTT. Translated, it gives CASSEDGTSTDTQYF.

This clonotype was found many times. The rearrangement links TRBV6-4 to TRBJ2-1, with 7 bases lining up with TRBD2. The DNA end is more similar to TRBJ2-7, so the J call may be wrong. Germline V gene sequence: CDR1 MRHNA, CDR2 SNTAGT. The CDR3 length is 15 residues. Written as DNA, the CDR3 is TGTGCCAGCTTGCGGGAGACTCCCTTTCTCTACGAGCAGTACTTC. It encodes CASLRETPFLYEQYF.

This clonotype was observed a handful of times. The chain recombines TRBV28 with TRBJ2-3; D not certain. The CDR3 sequence is 14 residues long. Germline CDR1 and CDR2: MDHEN and SYDVKM. Trimming took off 6 bases at V and 1 base at J, with 11 bases between the two ends. DNA for the CDR3: TGTGCCAGCAGACCCGAAGGCCGCACAGATACGCAGTATTTT. It translates to CASRPEGRTDTQYF. Complete variable domain (other parts from reference TRBV28 and TRBJ2-3): DVKVTQSSRYLVKRTGEKVFLECVQDMDHENMFWYRQDPGLGLRLIYFSYDVKMKEKGDIPEGYSVSREKKERFSLILESASTNQTSMYLCASRPEGRTDTQYFGPGTRLTVL.

This rearrangement joins TRBV10-3 to TRBJ2-1; D may be TRBD1 (8 bases). Trimming shortened V by 6 bases and J by 7 bases, and 13 bases separated the two germline ends. Germline V CDR1 and CDR2: ENHRY, SYGVKD. The CDR3 sequence is 13 residues long. The CDR3 sequence: CAISVQGGNEQFF. CDR3 coding DNA: TGTGCCATCAGCGTACAGGGGGGGAATGAGCAGTTCTTC.

Turning to this clonotype: At one boundary the junction diverges from the germline segment, which might be a read error. This chain joins TRBV14 and TRBJ2-3; D is possibly TRBD1 or TRBD2 (5 bases each). Germline CDR1 reads SGHDN; CDR2 reads FVKESK. The CDR3 has 16 residues. CDR3 in DNA: TGTCCCAGCAGCCAACTGGGGGAGAGAGCCAAAAATACGCAGTACTTT. It translates to CPSSQLGERAKNTQYF.

The chain has TRBV6-1 and TRBJ2-1; 11 bases line up with TRBD1. J lost 4 bases, V lost 7 bases, and 3 bases had no gene match. The CDR3 runs to 14 residues. Germline V CDR1 and CDR2: MNHNS, SASEGT. In nucleotides, the CDR3 is TGTGCCAGCAAGGGGGACAGGGGGTACAATGAGCAGTTCTTC. This codes for CASKGDRGYNEQFF.

The chain couples TRBV7-8 to TRBJ2-3, with 7 bases identical to TRBD1. TRBJ2-5 matches the DNA end more closely, so the J call is doubtful. Germline CDR1 is SGHVS and CDR2 is FQNEAQ. This CDR3 region has 17 residues. In DNA form, the CDR3 reads TGTGCCAGCAGCTTCCAAGGCCGTAGGGGGCCGGGAGAGACCCAGTACTTC. Protein sequence: CASSFQGRRGPGETQYF.

Concerning this clonotype: At one boundary the junction diverges from the germline segment, which might be a read error. The rearrangement uses TRBV9 and TRBJ1-3; 7 bases line up with TRBD1. CDR1 and CDR2 (germline): SGDLS, YYNGEE. The CDR3 sequence is 16 residues long. The CDR3 region is CANSPTQGYSGNTIYF. The CDR3 DNA is TGTGCCAACAGCCCTACACAGGGGTACTCTGGAAACACCATATATTTT.

This clonotype was picked up many times. The rearrangement joins TRBV11-2 to TRBJ2-1, with 12 bases aligning to TRBD2. The ends lost 0 bases at V and 7 bases at J; junction bases unmatched: 16. The germline gives CDR1 SGHAT, CDR2 FQNNGV. The CDR3 length is 20 residues. The CDR3: CASSLDRDTGLAGLGNEQFF. CDR3 nucleotides: TGTGCCAGCAGCTTAGATCGCGACACAGGACTAGCGGGATTGGGGAATGAGCAGTTCTTC.

As for this clonotype: Being one base from a much bigger clone, this may be a read error. The rearrangement links TRBV9 to TRBJ2-4; 8 bases match TRBD1. CDR3 length: 17 amino acids. J was trimmed by 13 bases and V by 4 bases; bases with no gene match: 22. Per the germline V gene, CDR1 is SGDLS and CDR2 is YYNGEE. CDR3 residues: CASSPNTGGRTDNEQYF. Written as DNA, the CDR3 is TGTGCCAGCAGCCCGAACACAGGGGGGAGAACCGACAATGAGCAGTACTTC.

The CDR3 region has the DNA TGTGCCAGCAGTCGGGGACAGGGAATGTTGTACAATGAGCAGTTCTTC. This sequence encodes CASSRGQGMLYNEQFF. The V gene is TRBV6-1, the J gene TRBJ2-1, with 9 bases matching TRBD1. Unmatched junction bases numbered 9, after V lost 5 bases and J lost 4 bases. CDR3 length: 16 amino acids. Germline-derived CDR1 and CDR2 are MNHNS and SASEGT.

This clonotype is a singleton in its sample. V and J are TRBV4-2 and TRBJ2-3, with 8 bases lining up with TRBD2. The DNA end is a closer match to TRBJ2-7, so the J assignment may be wrong. Germline assignment: CDR1 LGHNA and CDR2 YNFKEQ. The length of the CDR3 is 15 residues. The CDR3 sequence is CASSPGGGGADTQYF. The CDR3 DNA follows: TGTGCCAGCAGCCCCGGGGGGGGGGGGGCAGATACGCAGTACTTC.

Concerning this clonotype: Being one base from a much bigger clone, this may be a read error. The chain links TRBV4-2 to TRBJ2-1; the match to TRBD2 covers 9 bases. Germline loops: CDR1 LGHNA, CDR2 YNFKEQ. There are 16 residues in the CDR3. The trim removed 4 bases at V and 8 bases at J, leaving 12 bases unmatched. CDR3 sequence reads: CASSRVNSGRTHEQFF. Here the CDR3 DNA reads TGTGCCAGCAGCCGAGTCAATAGCGGGAGAACCCATGAGCAGTTCTTC.

With regard to this clonotype: Its ends do not fully match the called genes, so a read error is possible. This chain uses TRBV6-1 with TRBJ2-3; D possibly corresponds to TRBD2 (5 bases). Per germline, CDR1 MNHNS and CDR2 SASEGT. This CDR3 is built from 15 residues. CDR3 sequence: CASSKVGRAANTQYF. The CDR3 DNA reads as TGTGCCAGCTCCAAGGTCGGGCGAGCGGCAAATACTCAGTATTTC.

This clonotype was detected many times. An end of the junction differs from the germline gene, which may be a read error. The chain has TRBV7-7 and TRBJ2-2; 9 bases match TRBD2. Germline-derived CDR1 and CDR2 are SSHAT and FNYEAQ (reference sequence). The CDR3 loop spans 17 amino acids. Here the CDR3 DNA reads TGTGCTAGCAGCCCGCGGGGGCGTAGCGGGAGTTCCGGGGAGCTGTTTTTT. Translating it yields CASSPRGRSGSSGELFF.

V and J are TRBV5-1 and TRBJ2-5; 9 bases are a match to TRBD2. Losses at the gene ends were 3 bases for V and 11 bases for J; bases not matched to a gene: 17. The CDR3 runs 16 residues. CDR1 is SGHRS and CDR2 is YFSETQ in the germline V gene. As DNA, the CDR3 is TGCGCCAGCAGCTATGGCCTCGTCGGACTAGCGCGTGAGCAGTACTTC. Its translation: CASSYGLVGLAREQYF.

In this sample, this clonotype turned up many times. The chain recombines TRBV3-1 with TRBJ2-5, with 8 bases lining up with TRBD2. Germline-derived CDR1 and CDR2 are LGHDT and YNNKEL (reference sequence). The CDR3 consists of 14 residues. V lost 2 bases to trimming and J lost 4 bases; unmatched junction nucleotides: 3. CDR3 loop: CASSQQTSVETQYF. DNA for the CDR3: TGTGCCAGCAGCCAACAGACTAGCGTAGAGACCCAGTACTTC.

The table lists this clonotype with a few counts. The rearrangement uses TRBV6-1 and TRBJ2-1, with D hard to call. Trimming removed 4 bases at V and 6 bases at J, with 22 bases between. The germline gives CDR1 MNHNS, CDR2 SASEGT. The CDR3 loop spans 17 amino acids. Written as DNA, the CDR3 is TGTGCCAGCAGTGTCTTACGAATCGGGCTACGAGGCAATGAGCAGTTCTTC. It is translated as CASSVLRIGLRGNEQFF.

This clonotype was observed many times. The chain combines TRBV7-6 with TRBJ2-1; a possible D gene is TRBD2 (6 bases). CDR1 is SGHVS, CDR2 FNYEAQ, per germline. The CDR3 has 14 amino acids. V lost 5 bases and J lost 3, with 11 bases in between. In DNA form, the CDR3 reads TGTGCCAGCAGCCGAACGGACTACTACAATGAGCAGTTCTTC. Translated: CASSRTDYYNEQFF.

A word on this clonotype: A much larger clone is a single base away; this may be a read error. The chain combines TRBV7-2 with TRBJ2-1; the D is unclear. The CDR3 contains 15 residues. V lost 3 bases and J 13 bases, leaving 22 bases between the germline ends. In germline, CDR1 is SGHTA, CDR2 FQGNSA. This chain's CDR3 is CASSLYTTRRETQFF. The DNA for the CDR3 is TGTGCCAGCAGCTTGTATACTACCAGGCGAGAGACCCAGTTCTTC.